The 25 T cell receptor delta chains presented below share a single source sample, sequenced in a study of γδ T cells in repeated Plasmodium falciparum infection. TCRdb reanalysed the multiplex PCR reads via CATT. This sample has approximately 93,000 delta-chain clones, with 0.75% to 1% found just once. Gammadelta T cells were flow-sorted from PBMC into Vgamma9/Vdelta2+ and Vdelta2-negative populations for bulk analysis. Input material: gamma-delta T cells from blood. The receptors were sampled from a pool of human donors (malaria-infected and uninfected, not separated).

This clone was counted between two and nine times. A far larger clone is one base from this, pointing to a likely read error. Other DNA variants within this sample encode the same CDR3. The CDR3 coding sequence is TGTGCTCTTGGGGAGCATACCGGGGGATACGCTTGGTACACCGATAAACTCATCTTT. Translating it yields CALGEHTGGYAWYTDKLIF. The chain is built from TRDV1 and TRDJ1, with 10 bases fitting TRDD3. TCRdb gives no J gene; it was assigned here by matching the DNA to germline. Germline-derived CDR1 and CDR2 are TSWWSYY and QGS. V gave up 3 bases and J gave up 0 bases; unmatched junction bases: 13. CDR3 length: 19 residues.

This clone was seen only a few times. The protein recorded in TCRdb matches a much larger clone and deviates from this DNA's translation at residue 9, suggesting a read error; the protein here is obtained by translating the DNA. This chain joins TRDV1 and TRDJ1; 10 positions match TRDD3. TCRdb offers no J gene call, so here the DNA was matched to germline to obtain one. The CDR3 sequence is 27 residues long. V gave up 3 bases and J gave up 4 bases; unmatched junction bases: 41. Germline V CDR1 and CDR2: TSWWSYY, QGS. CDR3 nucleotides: TGTGCTCTTGGGGACACCACCTCCAGCGATAGTACCTACCTCTTCTCCTACTGGGGGATGTTGGGCGATAAACTCATCTTT. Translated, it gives CALGDTTSSDSTYLFSYWGMLGDKLIF.

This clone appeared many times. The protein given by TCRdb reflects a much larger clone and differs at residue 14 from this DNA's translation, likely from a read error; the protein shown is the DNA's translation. The CDR3 loop reads CACDTVGTGGPKYADKLIF. In nucleotides, the CDR3 is TGTGCCTGTGACACCGTTGGTACTGGGGGACCAAAGTACGCCGATAAACTCATCTTT. This chain links TRDV2 with TRDJ1, with 9 nucleotides matching TRDD3. TCRdb does not report a J gene; here it was assigned by matching the DNA to germline references. J lost 3 bases, V lost 0 bases, and 16 bases had no gene match. Germline V gene sequence: CDR1 GEAIGNYY, CDR2 EKD. This CDR3 region has 19 residues.

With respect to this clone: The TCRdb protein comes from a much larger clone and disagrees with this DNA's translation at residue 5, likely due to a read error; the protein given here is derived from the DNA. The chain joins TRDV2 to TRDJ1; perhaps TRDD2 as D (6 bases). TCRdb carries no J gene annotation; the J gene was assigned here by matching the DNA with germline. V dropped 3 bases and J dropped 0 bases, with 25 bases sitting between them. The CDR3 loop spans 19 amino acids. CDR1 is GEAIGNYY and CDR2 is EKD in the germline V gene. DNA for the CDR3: TGTGCCTGTGACGACTCCTACGCGGCTGCCCATAAAGACACCGATAAACTCATCTTT. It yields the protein CACDDSYAAAHKDTDKLIF.

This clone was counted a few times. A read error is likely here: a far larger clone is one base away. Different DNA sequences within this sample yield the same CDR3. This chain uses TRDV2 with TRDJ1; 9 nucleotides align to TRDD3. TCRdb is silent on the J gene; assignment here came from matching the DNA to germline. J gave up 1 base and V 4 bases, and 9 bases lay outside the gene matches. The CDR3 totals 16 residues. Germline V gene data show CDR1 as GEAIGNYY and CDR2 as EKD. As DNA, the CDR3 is TGTGCCTGTGATACCGCCTGGGGGATCAGCACCGATAAACTCATCTTT. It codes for CACDTAWGISTDKLIF.

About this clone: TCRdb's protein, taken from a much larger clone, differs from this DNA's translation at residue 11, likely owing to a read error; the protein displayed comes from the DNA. The CDR3 loop is CACDTVTGGQIYTDKLIF. For the CDR3, the DNA is TGTGCCTGTGACACGGTTACTGGGGGACAGATATACACCGATAAACTCATCTTT. The rearrangement joins TRDV2 to TRDJ1; TRDD3 matches at 9 bases. Germline matching of the DNA provided the J gene here, since TCRdb leaves it blank. Trimming at V came to 1 base and at J to 0 bases, leaving 11 bases not matched to a gene. Germline CDR1 reads GEAIGNYY; CDR2 reads EKD. The CDR3 length is 18 residues.

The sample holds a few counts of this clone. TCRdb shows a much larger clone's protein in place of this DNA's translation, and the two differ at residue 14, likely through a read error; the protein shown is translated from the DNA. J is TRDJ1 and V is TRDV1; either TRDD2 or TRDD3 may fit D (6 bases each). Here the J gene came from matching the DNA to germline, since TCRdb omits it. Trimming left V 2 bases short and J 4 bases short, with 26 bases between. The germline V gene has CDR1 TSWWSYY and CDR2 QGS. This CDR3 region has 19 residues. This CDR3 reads CALGEWSYDVSTGIDKLIF. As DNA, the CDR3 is TGTGCTCTTGGGGAATGGTCCTACGATGTGAGTACTGGGATCGATAAACTCATCTTT.

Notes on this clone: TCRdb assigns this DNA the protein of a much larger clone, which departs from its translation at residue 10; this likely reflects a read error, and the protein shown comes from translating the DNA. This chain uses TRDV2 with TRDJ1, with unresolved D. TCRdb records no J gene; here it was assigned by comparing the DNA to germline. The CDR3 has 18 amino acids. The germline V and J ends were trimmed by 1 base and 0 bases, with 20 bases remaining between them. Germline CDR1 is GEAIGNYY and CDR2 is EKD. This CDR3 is CACDTLHARGEYTDKLIF. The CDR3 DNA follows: TGTGCCTGTGACACTTTGCACGCGCGGGGTGAGTACACCGATAAACTCATCTTT.

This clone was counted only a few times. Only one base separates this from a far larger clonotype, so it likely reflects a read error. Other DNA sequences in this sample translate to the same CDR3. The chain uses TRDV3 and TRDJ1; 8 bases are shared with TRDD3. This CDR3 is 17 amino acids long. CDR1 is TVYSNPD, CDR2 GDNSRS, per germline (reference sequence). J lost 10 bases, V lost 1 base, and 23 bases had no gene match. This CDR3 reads CAFIKLPLQTLTGGLIF. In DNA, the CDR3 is TGTGCCTTTATAAAACTCCCCTTGCAAACCCTTACTGGGGGACTCATCTTT.

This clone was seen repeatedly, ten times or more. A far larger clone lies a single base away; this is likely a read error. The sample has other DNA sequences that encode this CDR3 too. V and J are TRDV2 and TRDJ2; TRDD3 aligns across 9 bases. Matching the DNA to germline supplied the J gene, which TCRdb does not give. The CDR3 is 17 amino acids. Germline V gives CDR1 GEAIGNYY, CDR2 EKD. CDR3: CACDTVGDTRATAQLFF. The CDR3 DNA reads TGTGCCTGCGACACAGTAGGGGATACGCGGGCGACAGCACAACTCTTCTTT.

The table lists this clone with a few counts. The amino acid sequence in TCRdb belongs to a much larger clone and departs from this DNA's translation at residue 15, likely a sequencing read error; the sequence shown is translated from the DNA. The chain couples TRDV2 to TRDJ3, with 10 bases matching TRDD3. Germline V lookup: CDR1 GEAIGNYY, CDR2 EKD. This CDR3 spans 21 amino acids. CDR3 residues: CACDSSCTGGLVSWGTRQMFF. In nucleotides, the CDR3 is TGTGCCTGTGACTCGTCCTGTACTGGGGGATTGGTCTCCTGGGGCACCCGACAGATGTTTTTC.

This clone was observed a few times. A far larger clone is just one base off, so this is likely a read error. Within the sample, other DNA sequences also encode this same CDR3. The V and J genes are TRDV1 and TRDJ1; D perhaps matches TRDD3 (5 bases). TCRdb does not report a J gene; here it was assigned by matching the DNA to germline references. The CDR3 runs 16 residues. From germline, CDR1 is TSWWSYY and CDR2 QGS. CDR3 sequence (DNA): TGTGCCCTTGGGGAATTCTGTACTGGTCCAAGTGTTAAACTCATCTTT. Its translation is CALGEFCTGPSVKLIF.

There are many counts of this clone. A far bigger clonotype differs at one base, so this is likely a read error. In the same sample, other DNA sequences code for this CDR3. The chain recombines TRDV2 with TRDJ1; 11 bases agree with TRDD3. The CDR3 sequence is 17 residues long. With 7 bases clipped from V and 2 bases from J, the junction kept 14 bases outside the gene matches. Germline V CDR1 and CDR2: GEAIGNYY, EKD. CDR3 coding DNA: TGTGCCTGCGACCTGGTACTGGGGGATAGCACGACCGATAAACTCATCTTT. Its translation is CACDLVLGDSTTDKLIF.

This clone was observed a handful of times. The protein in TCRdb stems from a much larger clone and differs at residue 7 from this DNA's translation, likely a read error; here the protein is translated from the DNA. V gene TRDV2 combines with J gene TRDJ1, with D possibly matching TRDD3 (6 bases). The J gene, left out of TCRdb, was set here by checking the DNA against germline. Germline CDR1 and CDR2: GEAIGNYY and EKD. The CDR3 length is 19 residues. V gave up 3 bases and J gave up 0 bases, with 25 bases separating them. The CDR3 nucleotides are TGTGCCTGTGACTTTAACAGACCCGGACCTGGGGAATACACCGATAAACTCATCTTT. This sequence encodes CACDFNRPGPGEYTDKLIF.

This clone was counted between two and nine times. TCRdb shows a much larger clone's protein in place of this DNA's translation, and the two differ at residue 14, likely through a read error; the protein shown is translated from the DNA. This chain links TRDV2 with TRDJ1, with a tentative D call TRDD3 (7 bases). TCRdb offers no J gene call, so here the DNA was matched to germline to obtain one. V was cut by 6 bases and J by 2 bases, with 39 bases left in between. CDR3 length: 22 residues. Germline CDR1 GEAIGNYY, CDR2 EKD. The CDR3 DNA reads TGTGCCTGTTGGCATCCTACGTCTTCTAGGTCTACTGGGGAATATTTTACCGATAAACTCATCTTT. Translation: CACWHPTSSRSTGEYFTDKLIF.

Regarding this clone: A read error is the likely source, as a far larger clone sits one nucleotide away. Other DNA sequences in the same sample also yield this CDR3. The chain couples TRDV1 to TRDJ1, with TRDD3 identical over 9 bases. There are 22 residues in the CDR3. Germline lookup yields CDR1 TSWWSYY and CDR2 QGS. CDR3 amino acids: CALGELDGGNYWGNPHTDKLIF. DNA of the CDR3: TGTGCTCTTGGGGAACTAGATGGAGGGAACTACTGGGGGAATCCGCACACCGATAAACTCATCTTC.

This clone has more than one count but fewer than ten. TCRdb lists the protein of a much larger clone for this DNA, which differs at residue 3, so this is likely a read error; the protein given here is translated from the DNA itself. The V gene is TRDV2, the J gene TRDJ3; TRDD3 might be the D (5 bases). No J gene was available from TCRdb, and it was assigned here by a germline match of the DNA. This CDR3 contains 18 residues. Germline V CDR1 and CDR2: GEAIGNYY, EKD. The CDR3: CASEKLGADSWDTRQMFF. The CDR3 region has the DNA TGTGCCAGTGAGAAGCTGGGAGCCGACTCCTGGGACACCCGACAGATGTTTTTC.

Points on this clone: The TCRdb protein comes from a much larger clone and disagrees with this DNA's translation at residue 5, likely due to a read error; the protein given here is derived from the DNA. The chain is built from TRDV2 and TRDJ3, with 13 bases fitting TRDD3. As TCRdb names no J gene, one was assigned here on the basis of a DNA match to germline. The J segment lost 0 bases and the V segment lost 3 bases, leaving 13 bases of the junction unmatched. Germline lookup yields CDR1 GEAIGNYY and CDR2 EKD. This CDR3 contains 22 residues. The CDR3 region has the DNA TGTGCCTGTGACCCTGTACTGGGGGATACGCTCAAAAACTCCTGGGACACCCGACAGATGTTTTTC. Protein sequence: CACDPVLGDTLKNSWDTRQMFF.

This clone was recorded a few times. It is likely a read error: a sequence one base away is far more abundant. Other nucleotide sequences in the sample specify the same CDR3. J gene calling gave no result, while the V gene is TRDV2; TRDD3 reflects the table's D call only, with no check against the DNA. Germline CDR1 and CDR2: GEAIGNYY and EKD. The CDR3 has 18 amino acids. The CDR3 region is CAVRRTGGPLLNTDKLIF. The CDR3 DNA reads TGTGCTGTCCGGCGGACTGGGGGTCCCCTTTTAAACACCGATAAACTCATCTTC.

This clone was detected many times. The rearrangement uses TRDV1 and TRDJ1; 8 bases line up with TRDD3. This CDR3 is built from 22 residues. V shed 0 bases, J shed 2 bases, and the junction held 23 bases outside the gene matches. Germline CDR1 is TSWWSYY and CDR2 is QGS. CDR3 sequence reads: CALGELPNPNLGDEVATDKLIF. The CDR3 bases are TGTGCTCTTGGGGAACTTCCAAATCCTAACCTGGGGGACGAGGTAGCGACCGATAAACTCATCTTT.

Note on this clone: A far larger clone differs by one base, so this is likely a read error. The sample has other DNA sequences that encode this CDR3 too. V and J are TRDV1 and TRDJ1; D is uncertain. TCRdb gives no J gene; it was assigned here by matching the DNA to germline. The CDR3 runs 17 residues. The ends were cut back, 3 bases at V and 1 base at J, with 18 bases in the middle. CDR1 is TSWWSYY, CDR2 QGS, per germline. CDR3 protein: CALGERTLGFPTDKLIF. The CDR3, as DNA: TGTGCTCTTGGGGAGCGTACGTTAGGGTTCCCCACCGATAAACTCATCTTT.

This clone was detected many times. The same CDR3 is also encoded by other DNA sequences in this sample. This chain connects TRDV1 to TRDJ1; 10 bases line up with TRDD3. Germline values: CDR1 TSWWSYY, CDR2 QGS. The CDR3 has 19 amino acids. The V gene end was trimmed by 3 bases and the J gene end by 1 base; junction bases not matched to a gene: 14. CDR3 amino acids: CALGDVPYWGMVPTDKLIF. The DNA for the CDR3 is TGTGCTCTTGGGGACGTCCCATACTGGGGGATGGTTCCCACCGATAAACTCATCTTT.

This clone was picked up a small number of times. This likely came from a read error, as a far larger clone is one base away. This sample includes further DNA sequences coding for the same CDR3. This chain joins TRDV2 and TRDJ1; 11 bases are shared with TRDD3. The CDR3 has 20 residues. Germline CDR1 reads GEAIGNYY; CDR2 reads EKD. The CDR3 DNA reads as TGTGCCTGTGACACCGGTAATGGGGGATACGCCCCCCTACGGACCGACAAACTCATCTTT. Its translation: CACDTGNGGYAPLRTDKLIF.

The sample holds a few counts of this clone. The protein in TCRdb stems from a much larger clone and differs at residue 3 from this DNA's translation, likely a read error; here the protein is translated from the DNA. Written as DNA, the CDR3 is TGTGCTCCTGCCGCCCCTTTCCTACGTCAGCCCGTACTGGGGGATACGACCGATAAACTCATCTTT. Translating it yields CAPAAPFLRQPVLGDTTDKLIF. The chain joins TRDV1 to TRDJ1, with 13 bases identical to TRDD3. The J gene is not listed in TCRdb, so it was assigned here from a DNA match to germline. The CDR3 runs to 22 residues. CDR1 is TSWWSYY, CDR2 QGS, per germline. V was clipped by 10 bases and J by 2 bases; unmatched bases: 28.

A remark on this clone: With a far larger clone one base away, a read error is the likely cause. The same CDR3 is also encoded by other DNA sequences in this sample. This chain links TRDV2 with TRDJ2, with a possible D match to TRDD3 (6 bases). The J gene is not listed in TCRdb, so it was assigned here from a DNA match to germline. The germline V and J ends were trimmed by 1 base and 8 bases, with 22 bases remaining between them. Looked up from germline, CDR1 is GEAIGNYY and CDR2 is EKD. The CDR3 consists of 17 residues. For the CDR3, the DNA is TGTGCCTGTGACACTGTGAGTACTGGGTCCCAACGGGCACAACTCTTCTTT. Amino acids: CACDTVSTGSQRAQLFF.